These 26 T cell receptor beta chains originate from one sample sequenced in a study of cytomegalovirus exposure and HLA in healthy donors. 60 Vbeta and 13 Jbeta primers were used in PCR. Sequencing was performed with immunoSEQ multiplex PCR; in TCRdb, only in-frame clones are kept and a portion is missing. The profile shows roughly 220,000 clones, 75% to 90% of them singletons. Sequenced input: PBMCs. All receptors derive from a woman aged 40 to 55 in good health and CMV-seronegative.

This clone occurred a few times. The chain employs TRBV18 and TRBJ2-1; 8 bases line up with TRBD1. Germline CDR1 and CDR2: KGHSH and LQKENI. J gave up 2 bases and V 5 bases, and 2 bases lay outside the gene matches. This CDR3 has 14 residues. The CDR3: CASSWTGPYNEQFF. The DNA for the CDR3 is TGTGCCAGCTCATGGACAGGGCCCTACAATGAGCAGTTCTTC. Supplemented by reference TRBV18 and TRBJ2-1, the full variable domain reads NAGVMQNPRHLVRRRGQEARLRCSPMKGHSHVYWYRQLPEEGLKFMVYLQKENIIDESGMPKERFSAEFPKEGPSILRIQQVVRGDSAAYFCASSWTGPYNEQFFGPGTRLTVL.

CDR3 coding DNA: TGTGCCAGCACCACGGATGGGCTGCTCCCATCTGGGCAGCCCCAGCATTTT. It yields the protein CASTTDGLLPSGQPQHF. The chain is built from TRBV5-5 and TRBJ1-5; unclear D gene. V lost 6 bases to trimming and J lost 7 bases, with 26 bases between them. This CDR3 contains 17 residues. From germline, CDR1 is SGHKS and CDR2 YYEKEE (reference sequence).

The chain uses TRBV5-6 and TRBJ1-5, with D uncertain. Germline CDR1 is SGHDT and CDR2 is YYEEEE. Trimming pared 0 bases from V and 8 bases from J, leaving 12 bases between. This CDR3 is built from 14 residues. CDR3: CASSLAMSQEPQHF. The CDR3 DNA reads TGTGCCAGCAGCTTGGCCATGTCGCAGGAGCCCCAGCATTTT.

J is TRBJ1-3 and V is TRBV29-1, with TRBD1 matching 8 bases. The CDR3 covers 20 residues. With V trimmed by 6 bases and J by 0 bases, 22 bases remained unmatched. The germline V gene encodes CDR1 SQVTM and CDR2 ANQGSEA. DNA for the CDR3: TGCAGCGTGCGAATTTCTAATGGACAGGGAGGACCTTCCTCTGGAAACACCATATATTTT. As protein: CSVRISNGQGGPSSGNTIYF.

Remarks on this clone: One end of the junction varies from germline; a read error may be responsible. The genes are TRBV25-1 and TRBJ1-2; 7 nucleotides line up with TRBD1. From germline, CDR1 is MGHDK and CDR2 SYGVNS. The CDR3 is made up of 14 amino acids. The CDR3 DNA is TGTGCCAGCAGCGAATTACAGGGGCACTATGGCTACACCTTC. This sequence encodes CASSELQGHYGYTF.

The J gene is TRBJ2-7, the V gene TRBV5-1; maybe TRBD1 (5 bases). V lost 0 bases, J lost 0 bases, and 10 bases lay in between. Germline V CDR1 and CDR2: SGHRS, YFSETQ. This CDR3 region has 15 residues. CDR3 coding DNA: TGCGCCAGCAGCTTGGTGGCTGACAGCTCCTACGAGCAGTACTTC. It codes for CASSLVADSSYEQYF.

A single count supports this clone. The gene calls are TRBV5-1 and TRBJ2-5, with a tentative D call TRBD2 (7 bases). The CDR3 consists of 14 residues. With 4 bases removed from V and 4 bases from J, the gap between germline ends came to 14 bases. In germline, CDR1 is SGHRS, CDR2 YFSETQ. In nucleotides, the CDR3 is TGCGCCAGCAGCGCGGGGAGGGGGGGAGAGACCCAGTACTTC. This encodes CASSAGRGGETQYF. Looking up the rest from reference TRBV5-1 and TRBJ2-5 gives the full variable domain: KAGVTQTPRYLIKTRGQQVTLSCSPISGHRSVSWYQQTPGQGLQFLFEYFSETQRNKGNFPGRFSGRQFSNSRSEMNVSTLELGDSALYLCASSAGRGGETQYFGPGTRLLVL.

CDR3 in amino acids: CASSSGGLAGLTGELFF. The CDR3 DNA follows: TGTGCCAGCAGCTCAGGAGGCCTAGCGGGACTCACCGGGGAGCTGTTTTTT. The gene calls are TRBV7-9 and TRBJ2-2, with TRBD2 matching 9 bases. The germline gives CDR1 SEHNR, CDR2 FQNEAQ (reference sequence). CDR3 length equals 17 residues. V shed 4 bases, J shed 4 bases, and the junction held 10 bases outside the gene matches.

This clone has only one observation. V gene TRBV6-6 combines with J gene TRBJ2-2, with D possibly being TRBD2 (7 bases). Germline CDR1 is MNHNY and CDR2 is SVGAGI (reference sequence). CDR3 length equals 15 residues. V dropped 6 bases and J dropped 0 bases, with 11 bases sitting between them. In DNA form, the CDR3 reads TGTGCCAGCAGAGGGGGGGATACGAACACCGGGGAGCTGTTTTTT. This translates into CASRGGDTNTGELFF.

The gene calls are TRBV13 and TRBJ1-2; possibly TRBD1 for D (6 bases). Trimming took off 3 bases at V and 6 bases at J, with 11 bases between the two ends. Germline V gene sequence: CDR1 PRHDT, CDR2 FYEKMQ (reference sequence). The CDR3 length is 13 residues. CDR3 sequence: CASSFGAGDGYTF. CDR3 in DNA: TGTGCCAGCAGCTTCGGGGCAGGGGATGGCTACACCTTC.

The V and J genes are TRBV6-5 and TRBJ1-2; D call uncertain. The ends were cut back, 7 bases at V and 8 bases at J, with 23 bases in the middle. CDR3 length: 15 amino acids. CDR1 MNHEY and CDR2 SVGAGI come from the germline V gene. CDR3 loop: CASISLDRAGGGYTF. CDR3 DNA: TGTGCCAGCATTTCTCTGGATCGAGCCGGCGGAGGCTACACCTTC.

V gene TRBV19 combines with J gene TRBJ2-3, with D tentatively TRBD2 (6 bases). This CDR3 spans 16 amino acids. Germline V lookup: CDR1 LNHDA, CDR2 SQIVND (reference sequence). V was pared by 3 bases and J by 0 bases, with 13 bases between. The CDR3 protein is CASSISAGRSTDTQYF. CDR3 DNA: TGTGCCAGTAGTATTAGTGCGGGGCGAAGCACAGATACGCAGTATTTT.

V usage is TRBV7-6 and J usage is TRBJ2-7; 7 bases line up with TRBD1. This CDR3 is built from 16 residues. The germline V gene encodes CDR1 SGHVS and CDR2 FNYEAQ. J gave up 4 bases and V 4 bases, and 13 bases lay outside the gene matches. CDR3 loop: CASSSQTGIGTYEQYF. The CDR3 coding sequence is TGTGCCAGCAGCTCTCAGACAGGGATTGGTACTTACGAGCAGTACTTC.

The V call is TRBV28, the J call TRBJ2-7, with TRBD1 matching over 9 bases. The V and J ends lost 5 bases and 4 bases, in that order; junction bases with no gene match: 6. This CDR3 is 14 amino acids long. Germline assignment: CDR1 MDHEN and CDR2 SYDVKM. This chain's CDR3 is CASSSGTGTYEQYF. The CDR3 nucleotides read TGTGCCAGCAGTAGCGGGACAGGGACGTACGAGCAGTACTTC. Using reference TRBV28 and TRBJ2-7 for the parts outside the CDR3, the full variable domain is DVKVTQSSRYLVKRTGEKVFLECVQDMDHENMFWYRQDPGLGLRLIYFSYDVKMKEKGDIPEGYSVSREKKERFSLILESASTNQTSMYLCASSSGTGTYEQYFGPGTRLTVT.

The count of this clone is one. CDR3 protein: CASSPQGSNYGYTF. The DNA of the CDR3 is TGTGCCAGCAGTCCACAGGGTAGTAACTATGGCTACACCTTC. This chain links TRBV2 with TRBJ1-2, with D possibly TRBD1 on 6 matching bases. CDR3 length: 14 amino acids. Germline CDR1 reads SNHLY; CDR2 reads FYNNEI. V was trimmed by 5 bases and J by 1 base, leaving 11 bases between them.

J is TRBJ2-6 and V is TRBV10-3; 9 bases align to TRBD1. The germline V gene has CDR1 ENHRY and CDR2 SYGVKD. Trimming took 6 bases from V and 3 from J; bases not matched to a gene: 6. CDR3 size: 16 residues. CDR3 region: CAIRGTGSSGANVLTF. CDR3 DNA sequence: TGTGCCATCAGGGGGACAGGGAGTAGTGGGGCCAACGTCCTGACTTTC.

The rearrangement uses TRBV7-9 and TRBJ1-4; TRBD1 aligns across 9 bases. J gave up 7 bases and V 5 bases, and 8 bases lay outside the gene matches. The CDR3 consists of 15 residues. Germline lookup yields CDR1 SEHNR and CDR2 FQNEAQ (reference sequence). The CDR3 region has the DNA TGTGCCAGCAGCGGGGACAGGGAGGGTCGTGAAAAACTGTTTTTT. Protein sequence: CASSGDREGREKLFF. The full variable domain, its missing parts supplied by reference TRBV7-9 and TRBJ1-4, is DTGVSQNPRHKITKRGQNVTFRCDPISEHNRLYWYRQTLGQGPEFLTYFQNEAQLEKSRLLSDRFSAERPKGSFSTLEIQRTEQGDSAMYLCASSGDREGREKLFFGSGTQLSVL.

This clone came up a few times. This chain links TRBV27 with TRBJ1-1; a weak D match, TRBD1 (6 bases). V was cut by 5 bases and J by 1 base, with 11 bases left in between. Per the germline V gene, CDR1 is MNHEY and CDR2 is SMNVEV (reference sequence). The CDR3 covers 14 residues. CDR3 sequence (DNA): TGTGCCAGCAGTCCTTGGACAGAGAACACTGAAGCTTTCTTT. Amino acid sequence: CASSPWTENTEAFF.

The genes are TRBV7-9 and TRBJ2-1, with 11 bases that match TRBD2. V lost 8 bases to trimming and J lost 6 bases; unmatched junction nucleotides: 3. CDR1 and CDR2 from the germline V gene are SEHNR and FQNEAQ (reference sequence). The CDR3 extends over 13 amino acids. This CDR3 reads CASETSGVNEQFF. For the CDR3, the DNA is TGTGCCAGCGAGACTAGCGGGGTCAATGAGCAGTTCTTC. Filled out from reference TRBV7-9 and TRBJ2-1, the complete variable domain reads DTGVSQNPRHKITKRGQNVTFRCDPISEHNRLYWYRQTLGQGPEFLTYFQNEAQLEKSRLLSDRFSAERPKGSFSTLEIQRTEQGDSAMYLCASETSGVNEQFFGPGTRLTVL.

CDR3 protein: CASSLGQIAMNTEAFF. The CDR3 nucleotides are TGCGCCAGCAGCTTGGGGCAGATCGCCATGAACACTGAAGCTTTCTTT. The J gene is TRBJ1-1, the V gene TRBV5-1; D is ambiguous. This CDR3 has 16 residues. Germline CDR1 SGHRS, CDR2 YFSETQ. Trimming shortened V by 0 bases and J by 0 bases, and 12 bases separated the two germline ends. Full variable domain (rest looked up from reference TRBV5-1 and TRBJ1-1): KAGVTQTPRYLIKTRGQQVTLSCSPISGHRSVSWYQQTPGQGLQFLFEYFSETQRNKGNFPGRFSGRQFSNSRSEMNVSTLELGDSALYLCASSLGQIAMNTEAFFGQGTRLTVV.

The chain is built from TRBV5-4 and TRBJ2-5; 8 bases are a match to TRBD2. This CDR3 is built from 13 residues. From germline, CDR1 is SGHNT and CDR2 YYREEE (reference sequence). V shed 2 bases and J 5 bases; nucleotides not matched to a gene: 2. CDR3 residues: CASSFSGSETQYF. DNA for the CDR3: TGTGCCAGCAGCTTCAGCGGGAGCGAGACCCAGTACTTC.

This clone was seen once. The V call is TRBV18, the J call TRBJ1-2; D is perhaps TRBD1 (5 bases). Germline V gene lookup returns CDR1 KGHSH and CDR2 LQKENI. The CDR3 is made up of 14 amino acids. The ends were cut back, 4 bases at V and 2 bases at J, with 11 bases in the middle. CDR3 sequence: CASSLRQINYGYTF. In DNA form, the CDR3 reads TGTGCCAGCTCACTTAGACAGATAAACTATGGCTACACCTTC.

This rearrangement joins TRBV11-2 to TRBJ2-1; 9 bases are shared with TRBD2. The CDR3 is 12 residues long. CDR1 is SGHAT and CDR2 is FQNNGV in the germline V gene. Trimming cost V 10 bases and J 14 bases; bases outside gene matches: 12. CDR3 sequence: CATYGLAGTKFF. The CDR3 nucleotides are TGTGCCACCTATGGGCTAGCGGGGACAAAGTTCTTC. The full variable domain, rest sourced from reference TRBV11-2 and TRBJ2-1, is EAGVAQSPRYKIIEKRQSVAFWCNPISGHATLYWYQQILGQGPKLLIQFQNNGVVDDSQLPKDRFSAERLKGVDSTLKIQPAKLEDSAVYLCATYGLAGTKFFGPGTRLTVL.

This clone was found a few times. The chain couples TRBV5-1 to TRBJ2-3; a weak D match, TRBD2 (6 bases). The germline V gene encodes CDR1 SGHRS and CDR2 YFSETQ. V lost 6 bases and J lost 4, with 18 bases in between. This CDR3 spans 15 amino acids. The CDR3: CASIRGIARPDTQYF. DNA of the CDR3: TGCGCCAGCATTCGCGGGATAGCGCGCCCAGATACGCAGTATTTT.

J is TRBJ1-4 and V is TRBV27; no clear D gene. The CDR3 is made up of 14 amino acids. Per the germline V gene, CDR1 is MNHEY and CDR2 is SMNVEV (reference sequence). V was cut by 5 bases and J by 7 bases, with 14 bases left in between. CDR3 loop: CASSPFAGGEKLFF. The CDR3 coding sequence is TGTGCCAGCAGTCCCTTCGCGGGCGGTGAAAAACTGTTTTTT.

The V gene is TRBV11-2, the J gene TRBJ1-1, with TRBD1 matching over 8 bases. The CDR3 contains 14 residues. Germline-derived CDR1 and CDR2 are SGHAT and FQNNGV. Trimming at V came to 3 bases and at J to 3 bases, leaving 3 bases not matched to a gene. The CDR3 DNA is TGTGCCAGCAGCTTTACAGGGGGGGACACTGAAGCTTTCTTT. Its translation is CASSFTGGDTEAFF.